This TCR beta chain stems from a study of blood T cell repertoires in COVID-19. Overall study context: PBMCs, B-cell-depleted T cells, or T cells provided the cDNA or gDNA that made up the material.

The Seattle patients, enrolled during active infection, were followed longitudinally. Authors' data handling: For nucleated cells, counts were estimated from reference gene primer amplification. The data were produced by immunoSEQ multiplex PCR, yet TCRdb's version contains in-frame clones alone and is incomplete. V and J calls plus clone size are reproduced from that table; the DNA served to infer D and trimming. In the table there are approximately 280,000 clones, approximately 88% of which are singletons. Germline V lookup: CDR1 GTSNPN, CDR2 SVGIG (reference sequence). J gave up 6 bases and V 0 bases, and 0 bases lay outside the gene matches. This CDR3 has 13 amino acids.

The V and J genes are TRBV30 and TRBJ2-2, with 8 bases matching TRBD1. The sample was peripheral blood. This clonotype originated in a human donor with COVID-19, enrolled during active disease. The donor label of this sample is uncertain. CDR3 protein: CAWSVQGAGELFF. CDR3 nucleotide sequence: TGTGCCTGGAGTGTACAGGGGGCCGGGGAGCTGTTTTTT. The full variable domain, with the rest looked up from reference TRBV30 and TRBJ2-2, is SQTIHQWPATLVQPVGSPLSLECTVEGTSNPNLYWYRQAAGRGLQLLFYSVGIGQISSEVPQNLSASRPQDRQFILSSKKLLLSDSGFYLCAWSVQGAGELFFGEGSRLTVL.